A selection of T cell receptor beta chains follows, all from one sample in a study of a mutant IDH1 vaccine in newly diagnosed glioma. These receptors have no identified antigens. Data came from immunoSEQ multiplex PCR; TCRdb stores just in-frame clones and leaves some out. Of tens of thousands of clones in the sample, roughly 76% were seen once. The sequences come from PBMCs, collected from a glioma patient whose treatment included an IDH1 peptide vaccine. These receptors were taken from a man over 45 with glioma. Both conserved end residues are part of each CDR3. D genes are given only for firm matches. Clone size is shown for a subset of rows, as once, few, many or a class of expanded clone.

cdr3_length: 15; v_call: TRBV4-1; clone_size: NA; d_call: TRBD1; j_call: TRBJ1-5; cdr3_nt: TGCGCCAGCAGCCAAGATGGGGCAGGGGGTCAGCCCCAGCATTTT; cdr3_aa: CASSQDGAGGQPQHF
cdr3_length: 16; v_call: TRBV30; clone_size: NA; d_call: NA; j_call: TRBJ1-3; cdr3_nt: TGTGCCTGGAGTGTTCGGACTGACCCACCTGGAAACACCATATATTTT; cdr3_aa: CAWSVRTDPPGNTIYF
cdr3_length: 16; v_call: TRBV9; clone_size: NA; d_call: TRBD1; j_call: TRBJ1-2; cdr3_nt: TGTGCCAGCAGCGTAAGGGACAGCGACCTTAACTATGGCTACACCTTC; cdr3_aa: CASSVRDSDLNYGYTF
cdr3_length: 15; v_call: TRBV5-5; clone_size: NA; d_call: NA; j_call: TRBJ1-5; cdr3_nt: TGTGCCAGCAGCCCGGACGGACCCAGCAATCAGCCCCAGCATTTT; cdr3_aa: CASSPDGPSNQPQHF
cdr3_length: 13; v_call: TRBV14; clone_size: NA; d_call: NA; j_call: TRBJ2-2; cdr3_nt: TGTGCCAGCAGCCAACAAAACACCGGGGAGCTGTTTTTT; cdr3_aa: CASSQQNTGELFF
cdr3_length: 14; v_call: TRBV30; clone_size: NA; d_call: NA; j_call: TRBJ1-1; cdr3_nt: TGTGCCTGGAGTACCAGGGTTATGGGGACTGAAGCTTTCTTT; cdr3_aa: CAWSTRVMGTEAFF
cdr3_length: 15; v_call: TRBV12-5; clone_size: NA; d_call: TRBD2; j_call: TRBJ2-1; cdr3_nt: TGTGCTAGTGGTTCGGAGCGGGGCTCCTACAATGAGCAGTTCTTC; cdr3_aa: CASGSERGSYNEQFF
cdr3_length: 14; v_call: TRBV19; clone_size: NA; d_call: TRBD1; j_call: TRBJ2-2; cdr3_nt: TGTGCCAGTAGGGGACAGGGCGAGGGCGGGGAGCTGTTTTTT; cdr3_aa: CASRGQGEGGELFF
cdr3_length: 15; v_call: TRBV19; clone_size: few; d_call: TRBD1; j_call: TRBJ1-2; cdr3_nt: TGTGCCAGTAACCCCCAGGGGGGCTCTAACTATGGCTACACCTTC; cdr3_aa: CASNPQGGSNYGYTF
cdr3_length: 15; v_call: TRBV4-3; clone_size: NA; d_call: NA; j_call: TRBJ1-4; cdr3_nt: TGCGCCAGCAGCCAAGAAGGTCGCAGAAATGAAAAACTGTTTTTT; cdr3_aa: CASSQEGRRNEKLFF
cdr3_length: 14; v_call: TRBV28; clone_size: NA; d_call: NA; j_call: TRBJ2-7; cdr3_nt: TGTGCCAGCAGTTTATCCAGGGTGCCATACGAGCAGTACTTC; cdr3_aa: CASSLSRVPYEQYF
cdr3_length: 14; v_call: TRBV30; clone_size: NA; d_call: NA; j_call: TRBJ2-5; cdr3_nt: TGTGCCTGGAGTTCCTTAGGAGTCTCGGAGACCCAGTACTTC; cdr3_aa: CAWSSLGVSETQYF
cdr3_length: 14; v_call: TRBV5-1; clone_size: NA; d_call: NA; j_call: TRBJ2-3; cdr3_nt: TGCGCCAGCAGCTTGGGACAAATCACAGATACGCAGTATTTT; cdr3_aa: CASSLGQITDTQYF
cdr3_length: 14; v_call: TRBV4-3; clone_size: NA; d_call: NA; j_call: TRBJ2-1; cdr3_nt: TGCGCCAGCAGCCCTCGGGTCCGTGGGGATGAGCAGTTCTTC; cdr3_aa: CASSPRVRGDEQFF
cdr3_length: 14; v_call: TRBV9; clone_size: once; d_call: TRBD2; j_call: TRBJ2-7; cdr3_nt: TGTGCCAGCGGTACGGGCGGGGACTACTACGAGCAGTACTTC; cdr3_aa: CASGTGGDYYEQYF
cdr3_length: 12; v_call: TRBV28; clone_size: NA; d_call: NA; j_call: TRBJ2-7; cdr3_nt: TGTGCCAGCAGCCAAGGTCTTTACGAGCAGTACTTC; cdr3_aa: CASSQGLYEQYF
cdr3_length: 13; v_call: TRBV6-5; clone_size: NA; d_call: NA; j_call: TRBJ1-2; cdr3_nt: TGTGCCAGCAGTTATGGAGTTAACTATGGCTACACCTTC; cdr3_aa: CASSYGVNYGYTF
cdr3_length: 11; v_call: TRBV6-5; clone_size: NA; d_call: NA; j_call: TRBJ2-1; cdr3_nt: TGTGCCAGCAAAAAAGGGGATGAGCAGTTCTTC; cdr3_aa: CASKKGDEQFF
cdr3_length: 10; v_call: TRBV29-1; clone_size: NA; d_call: NA; j_call: TRBJ2-7; cdr3_nt: TGCAGCGTTGGGATATACGAGCAGTACTTC; cdr3_aa: CSVGIYEQYF
cdr3_length: 15; v_call: TRBV5-4; clone_size: NA; d_call: NA; j_call: TRBJ2-3; cdr3_nt: TGTGCCAGCAGCTTGACGAGCATGAGCACAGATACGCAGTATTTT; cdr3_aa: CASSLTSMSTDTQYF
cdr3_length: 13; v_call: TRBV5-5; clone_size: NA; d_call: NA; j_call: TRBJ2-7; cdr3_nt: TGTGCCAGCAGTTCCCCCCCTATATACGAGCAGTACTTC; cdr3_aa: CASSSPPIYEQYF
cdr3_length: 15; v_call: TRBV11-1; clone_size: NA; d_call: NA; j_call: TRBJ2-6; cdr3_nt: TGTGCCAGCAGCCCCTCCCTTGCCGGGGCCAACGTCCTGACTTTC; cdr3_aa: CASSPSLAGANVLTF
cdr3_length: 18; v_call: TRBV4-2; clone_size: NA; d_call: TRBD2; j_call: TRBJ2-2; cdr3_nt: TGTGCCAGCAGCCAAGTGCGAGCGGGGGGCCCGAACACCGGGGAGCTGTTTTTT; cdr3_aa: CASSQVRAGGPNTGELFF
cdr3_length: 15; v_call: TRBV5-1; clone_size: NA; d_call: NA; j_call: TRBJ2-4; cdr3_nt: TGCGCCAGCAGCCCGATTAACTTACCAGGGGACATTCAGTACTTC; cdr3_aa: CASSPINLPGDIQYF
cdr3_length: 15; v_call: TRBV7-2; clone_size: NA; d_call: NA; j_call: TRBJ1-1; cdr3_nt: TGTGCCAGCAGCTTATCCGACGGGGTGAACACTGAAGCTTTCTTT; cdr3_aa: CASSLSDGVNTEAFF
cdr3_length: 14; v_call: TRBV7-2; clone_size: NA; d_call: NA; j_call: TRBJ1-4; cdr3_nt: TGTGCCAGCAGCTCCCAAGGACAAGACGAAAAACTGTTTTTT; cdr3_aa: CASSSQGQDEKLFF
cdr3_length: 13; v_call: TRBV4-1; clone_size: few; d_call: TRBD1; j_call: TRBJ2-1; cdr3_nt: TGCGCCAGCAGCTATGACAGGGGCAATGAGCAGTTCTTC; cdr3_aa: CASSYDRGNEQFF
cdr3_length: 14; v_call: TRBV28; clone_size: NA; d_call: NA; j_call: TRBJ1-4; cdr3_nt: TGTGCCAGCAGTCCCGGGACCCTCCATGAAAAACTGTTTTTT; cdr3_aa: CASSPGTLHEKLFF
cdr3_length: 17; v_call: TRBV16; clone_size: NA; d_call: NA; j_call: TRBJ2-1; cdr3_nt: TGTGCCAGCAGCCAGGGCCGTGGGGCCCGAGGCTCCAATGAGCAGTTCTTC; cdr3_aa: CASSQGRGARGSNEQFF
cdr3_length: 18; v_call: TRBV27; clone_size: few; d_call: TRBD2; j_call: TRBJ2-2; cdr3_nt: TGTGCCAGCAGTAGTTTGGGACTAGCGGGCGGGGGCACCGGGGAGCTGTTTTTT; cdr3_aa: CASSSLGLAGGGTGELFF
cdr3_length: 13; v_call: TRBV5-4; clone_size: few; d_call: NA; j_call: TRBJ1-1; cdr3_nt: TGTGCCAGCAGCTTAGGGCGGAACACTGAAGCTTTCTTT; cdr3_aa: CASSLGRNTEAFF